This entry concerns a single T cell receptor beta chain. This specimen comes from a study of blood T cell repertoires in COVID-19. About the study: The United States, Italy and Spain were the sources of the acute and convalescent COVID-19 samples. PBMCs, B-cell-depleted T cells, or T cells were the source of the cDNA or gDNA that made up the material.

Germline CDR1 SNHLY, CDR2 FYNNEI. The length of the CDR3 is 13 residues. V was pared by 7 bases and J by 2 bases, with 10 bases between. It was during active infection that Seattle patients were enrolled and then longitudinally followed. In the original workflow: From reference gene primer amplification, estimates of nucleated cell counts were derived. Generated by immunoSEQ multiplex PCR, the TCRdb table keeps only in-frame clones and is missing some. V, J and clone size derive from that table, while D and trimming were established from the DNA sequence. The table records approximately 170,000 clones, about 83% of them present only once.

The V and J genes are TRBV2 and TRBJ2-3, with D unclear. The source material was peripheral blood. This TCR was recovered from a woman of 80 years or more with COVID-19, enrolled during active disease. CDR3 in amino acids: CASNMFLTDTQYF. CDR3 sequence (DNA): TGTGCCAGCAACATGTTCCTCACAGATACGCAGTATTTT.